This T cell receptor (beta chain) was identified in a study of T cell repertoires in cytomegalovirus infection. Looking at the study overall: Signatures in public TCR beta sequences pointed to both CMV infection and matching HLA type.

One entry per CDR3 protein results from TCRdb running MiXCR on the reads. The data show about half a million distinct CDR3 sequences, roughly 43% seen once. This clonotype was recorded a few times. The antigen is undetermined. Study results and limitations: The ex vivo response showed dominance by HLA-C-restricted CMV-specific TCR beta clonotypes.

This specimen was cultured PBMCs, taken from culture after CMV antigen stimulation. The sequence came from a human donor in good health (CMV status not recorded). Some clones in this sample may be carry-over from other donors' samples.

The CDR3 reads CASSRAGTKLGEQYF. The CDR3 nucleotides are TGTGCCAGCAGCCGCGCCGGGACCAAGCTGGGGGAGCAGTACTTC. J is TRBJ2-7 and V is TRBV7-2; D could derive from TRBD1 or TRBD2 (5 bases each). The length of the CDR3 is 15 residues. Germline CDR1 and CDR2: SGHTA and FQGNSA. V was clipped by 5 bases and J by 7 bases, with 21 bases between them.